The next 26 T cell receptor beta chains were all read from a single sample in a study of identical twins. Each CDR3 protein gets one entry after TCRdb re-called the 5' RACE reads with MiXCR. The repertoire has about 1.7 million distinct CDR3 sequences, under 35% of them found once; the top ten carry 0.25% to 0.3%. The sequenced sample consisted of cord blood. These receptor sequences come from a newborn girl in good health.

This chain links TRBV12-5 with TRBJ1-1; D not certain. The CDR3 has 17 amino acids. Trimming took off 2 bases at V and 9 bases at J, with 25 bases between the two ends. The germline CDR1 and CDR2 sequences are LGHNT and FRNRAP. The CDR3 is CASGLTWTYQSGMKAFF. CDR3 sequence (DNA): TGTGCTAGTGGTTTGACATGGACTTATCAGAGCGGGATGAAAGCTTTCTTT.

This clonotype was seen ten or more times. The chain has TRBV6-6 and TRBJ2-7; D is possibly TRBD2 (5 bases). Germline V gene data show CDR1 as MNHNY and CDR2 as SVGAGI (reference sequence). V shed 5 bases and J shed 9 bases, with 14 bases lying between them. The CDR3 consists of 12 residues. The CDR3 sequence is CASSPEGEGQYF. CDR3 sequence (DNA): TGTGCCAGCAGTCCGGAAGGCGAGGGGCAGTACTTC.

The chain recombines TRBV7-9 with TRBJ2-6; D is perhaps TRBD1 (5 bases). The CDR3 runs 20 residues. CDR1 and CDR2 from the germline V gene are SEHNR and FQNEAQ (reference sequence). The V end was cut by 5 bases, the J end by 0 bases, with 23 bases between. The CDR3 DNA reads as TGTGCCAGCAGCCGGCTTGAAAGGGGCGAAACACACTCTGGGGCCAACGTCCTGACTTTC. Residues: CASSRLERGETHSGANVLTF.

V and J are TRBV28 and TRBJ2-1; 12 bases are shared with TRBD2. Germline trimming cut 6 bases from V and 15 bases from J; bases unmatched to any gene: 21. The CDR3 sequence is 17 residues long. CDR1 is MDHEN, CDR2 SYDVKM, per germline. The CDR3 protein is CASRRLALAGGLWRLFF. Here the CDR3 DNA reads TGTGCCAGCAGACGACTGGCTCTAGCGGGAGGGCTCTGGCGGCTGTTCTTC.

This clonotype was recorded only once. This may be a read error: a much more frequent sequence differs by one nucleotide. V gene TRBV2 combines with J gene TRBJ2-1, with D perhaps TRBD2 (6 bases). The V gene's germline CDR1 is SNHLY and CDR2 FYNNEI. Trimming stripped 2 bases from V and 10 bases from J, with 15 bases between. The CDR3 length is 14 residues. The CDR3 coding sequence is TGTGCCAGCAGTGAACAGGGAGGTTTCTACGAGCAGTTCTTC. Its protein is CASSEQGGFYEQFF.

This clonotype showed up just a few times. This chain uses TRBV7-2 with TRBJ2-1; 10 bases fit TRBD2. V shed 0 bases, J shed 0 bases, and the junction held 5 bases outside the gene matches. The CDR3 has 18 amino acids. Germline V gene lookup returns CDR1 SGHTA and CDR2 FQGNSA. The CDR3 DNA reads TGTGCCAGCAGCTTAGCTAGCGGGAGGTTCAGCTCCTACAATGAGCAGTTCTTC. Its protein product is CASSLASGRFSSYNEQFF.

This clonotype showed up many times. A junction boundary mismatches the germline segment, possibly from a read error. The chain joins TRBV3-1 to TRBJ2-3, with 10 bases identical to TRBD2. CDR1 is LGHDT, CDR2 YNNKEL, per germline (reference sequence). CDR3 size: 13 residues. CDR3 nucleotide sequence: TGCGCCAGCAGCCGACTAGCGGGAGATACGCAGTATTTT. Its protein is CASSRLAGDTQYF.

This clonotype was detected only a few times. This chain links TRBV20-1 with TRBJ2-4; 13 nucleotides match TRBD2. Losses at the gene ends were 5 bases for V and 9 bases for J; bases not matched to a gene: 10. The CDR3 has 15 amino acids. Germline V gene sequence: CDR1 DFQATT, CDR2 SNEGSKA (reference sequence). This CDR3 reads CSARTSGGALGIQYF. CDR3 DNA: TGCAGTGCTCGAACTAGCGGGGGGGCCTTAGGCATTCAGTACTTC.

This clonotype turned up a few times. The V call is TRBV20-1, the J call TRBJ1-1, with D maybe TRBD1 (6 bases). Germline-derived CDR1 and CDR2 are DFQATT and SNEGSKA (reference sequence). CDR3 length: 14 residues. The V gene lost 3 bases and the J gene lost 1 base, with 12 bases spanning the gap. DNA of the CDR3: TGCAGTGCTAGCCGAGGGGGGACGAACACTGAAGCTTTCTTT. It specifies CSASRGGTNTEAFF.

This clonotype has more than one count but fewer than ten. Here the CDR3 reads CATSSRGKGYNEQFF. The CDR3 bases are TGTGCCACCAGTTCCAGGGGTAAGGGGTACAATGAGCAGTTCTTC. The gene calls are TRBV24-1 and TRBJ2-1; D might be TRBD1 (6 bases). The length of the CDR3 is 15 residues. Germline values: CDR1 KGHDR, CDR2 SFDVKD. Deletions cut 6 bases from V and 4 bases from J, with 15 bases between.

In its sample, this clonotype was seen a few times. This chain joins TRBV10-3 and TRBJ1-2, with D tentatively TRBD1 (5 bases). CDR3 length equals 14 residues. With 4 bases removed from V and 4 bases from J, the gap between germline ends came to 13 bases. Germline CDR1 and CDR2: ENHRY and SYGVKD. CDR3 amino acids: CAISALGVSYGYTF. CDR3 sequence (DNA): TGTGCCATCAGTGCATTGGGGGTGTCCTATGGCTACACCTTC.

This clonotype turned up a few times. The V call is TRBV6-1, the J call TRBJ1-2, with TRBD1 as a possible D gene (5 bases). Germline V gene sequence: CDR1 MNHNS, CDR2 SASEGT. The CDR3 sequence is 16 residues long. V shed 3 bases and J shed 2 bases, with 16 bases lying between them. The chain's CDR3 is CASSDRSRDGNYGYTF. CDR3 in DNA: TGTGCCAGCAGTGATCGCTCGAGGGACGGAAACTATGGCTACACCTTC.

This sequence joins TRBV19 and TRBJ2-7; 7 nucleotides align to TRBD2. V gave up 7 bases and J gave up 2 bases; unmatched junction bases: 8. CDR1 and CDR2 (germline): LNHDA, SQIVND (reference sequence). The CDR3 is 14 residues long. The CDR3 sequence: CASIKREAPYEQYF. The CDR3 DNA sequence: TGTGCCAGTATCAAACGGGAGGCCCCCTACGAGCAGTACTTC.

On this clonotype itself: An end of the junction differs from the germline gene, which may be a read error. This sequence joins TRBV6-5 and TRBJ2-1, with 7 bases matching TRBD2. The CDR3 is 18 residues long. Germline CDR1 reads MNHEY; CDR2 reads SVGAGI. In DNA form, the CDR3 reads TGTGCCAGCGGTTACTCGCCTAAGCGGGGTCTCTCCTACAATGAGCAGTTCTTC. Translation: CASGYSPKRGLSYNEQFF.

The chain links TRBV7-9 to TRBJ2-2, with 11 bases aligning to TRBD2. CDR3 length: 17 amino acids. V was clipped by 3 bases and J by 2 bases; unmatched bases: 5. Germline-derived CDR1 and CDR2 are SEHNR and FQNEAQ (reference sequence). The CDR3 protein is CASSFVRLAGNTGELFF. The DNA of the CDR3 is TGTGCCAGCAGCTTCGTTAGACTAGCGGGAAACACCGGGGAGCTGTTTTTT.

The chain links TRBV3-1 to TRBJ2-7, with D unresolved. Germline CDR1 LGHDT, CDR2 YNNKEL (reference sequence). This CDR3 has 13 amino acids. The V end was cut by 2 bases, the J end by 3 bases, with 8 bases between. CDR3 coding DNA: TGTGCCAGCAGCCAACCCCCCCTCTACGAGCAGTACTTC. Amino acid sequence: CASSQPPLYEQYF.

This clonotype was picked up a small number of times. The chain couples TRBV7-6 to TRBJ2-5; D gene uncertain. V lost 3 bases and J lost 4, with 9 bases in between. From germline, CDR1 is SGHVS and CDR2 FNYEAQ. This CDR3 has 13 residues. The CDR3 loop is CASSLGPSETQYF. CDR3 DNA sequence: TGTGCCAGCAGCTTGGGTCCATCAGAGACCCAGTACTTC.

The genes are TRBV6-5 and TRBJ1-4; 7 bases are a match to TRBD1. Trimming at V came to 5 bases and at J to 4 bases, leaving 10 bases not matched to a gene. This CDR3 comprises 16 residues. The germline CDR1 and CDR2 sequences are MNHEY and SVGAGI. CDR3 nucleotides: TGTGCCAGCAGTACGCACAGGGGTCGGGGTAATGAAAAACTGTTTTTT. It translates to CASSTHRGRGNEKLFF.

This clonotype was seen at least ten times. The gene calls are TRBV29-1 and TRBJ2-1; D is unresolved. CDR3 length: 11 residues. Germline-derived CDR1 and CDR2 are SQVTM and ANQGSEA. V lost 3 bases and J lost 6, with 6 bases in between. The CDR3 sequence is CSVEDPNEQFF. The CDR3 DNA reads as TGCAGCGTTGAGGATCCCAATGAGCAGTTCTTC.

J is TRBJ1-2 and V is TRBV6-6; D may be TRBD1 (6 bases). In germline, CDR1 is MNHNY, CDR2 SVGAGI (reference sequence). The CDR3 is 16 amino acids. The germline V and J ends were trimmed by 5 bases and 0 bases, with 16 bases remaining between them. The CDR3 DNA is TGTGCCAGCAGTGGCGCGGACAGCCTTACTAACTATGGCTACACCTTC. This gives the protein CASSGADSLTNYGYTF.

The gene calls are TRBV29-1 and TRBJ1-4; D is ambiguous. CDR1 is SQVTM and CDR2 is ANQGSEA in the germline V gene. Trimming stripped 3 bases from V and 7 bases from J, with 15 bases between. The CDR3 runs 14 residues. CDR3 bases: TGCAGCGTTGAGATGGCGGCAGGTCGTGAAAAACTGTTTTTT. Its protein is CSVEMAAGREKLFF.

The chain uses TRBV2 and TRBJ2-7; 8 bases are a match to TRBD1. The CDR3 covers 15 residues. J was trimmed by 3 bases and V by 1 base; bases with no gene match: 5. From germline, CDR1 is SNHLY and CDR2 FYNNEI. The CDR3 region is CASSEGRTGLYEQYF. CDR3 nucleotide sequence: TGTGCCAGCAGTGAAGGAAGGACAGGGCTCTACGAGCAGTACTTC.

The rearrangement uses TRBV20-1 and TRBJ1-4, with TRBD1 matching 10 bases. This CDR3 is built from 18 residues. Germline V gene lookup returns CDR1 DFQATT and CDR2 SNEGSKA (reference sequence). Losses at the gene ends were 6 bases for V and 0 bases for J; bases not matched to a gene: 13. This CDR3 is CSASPMPGTGATNEKLFF. CDR3 nucleotide sequence: TGCAGTGCCTCACCTATGCCCGGGACAGGGGCAACTAATGAAAAACTGTTTTTT.

This clonotype was counted a few times. The chain joins TRBV7-8 to TRBJ1-1; TRBD1 is a possible D gene (5 bases). The CDR3 consists of 15 residues. V gave up 0 bases and J gave up 0 bases, with 8 bases separating them. In germline, CDR1 is SGHVS, CDR2 FQNEAQ. As DNA, the CDR3 is TGTGCCAGCAGCTTAGCAGAGACAGTGAACACTGAAGCTTTCTTT. Translated, it gives CASSLAETVNTEAFF.

The table lists this clonotype with a few counts. The rearrangement joins TRBV3-1 to TRBJ1-2, with 7 nucleotides matching TRBD1. J gave up 5 bases and V 2 bases, and 11 bases lay outside the gene matches. Per the germline V gene, CDR1 is LGHDT and CDR2 is YNNKEL (reference sequence). The CDR3 contains 16 residues. The CDR3 is CASSQLGGTAYYGYTF. CDR3 bases: TGTGCCAGCAGCCAACTAGGCGGGACAGCCTATTATGGCTACACCTTC.

This clonotype appeared many times. The gene calls are TRBV6-2 or TRBV6-3 and TRBJ2-7; D is unresolved. CDR3 length equals 12 residues. Germline CDR1 MNHEY, CDR2 SVGEGT. With 2 bases removed from V and 7 bases from J, the gap between germline ends came to 9 bases. CDR3: CASSYPVREQYF. The CDR3 nucleotides are TGTGCCAGCAGTTACCCCGTCCGGGAGCAGTACTTC.